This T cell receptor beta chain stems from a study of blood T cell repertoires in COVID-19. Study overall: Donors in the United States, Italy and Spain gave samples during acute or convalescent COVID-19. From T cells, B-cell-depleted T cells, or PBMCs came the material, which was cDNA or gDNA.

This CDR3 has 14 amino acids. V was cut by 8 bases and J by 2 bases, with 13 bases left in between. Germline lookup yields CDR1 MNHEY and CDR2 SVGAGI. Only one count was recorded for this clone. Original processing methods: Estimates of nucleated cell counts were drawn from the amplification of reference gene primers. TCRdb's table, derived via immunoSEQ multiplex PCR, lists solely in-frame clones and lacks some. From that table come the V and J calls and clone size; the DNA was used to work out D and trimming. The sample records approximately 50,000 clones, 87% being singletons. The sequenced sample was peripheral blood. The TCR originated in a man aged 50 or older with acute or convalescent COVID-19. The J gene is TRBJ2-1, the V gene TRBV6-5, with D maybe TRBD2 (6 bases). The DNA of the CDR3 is TGTGCCAGCCTCACCTCTAGCGCCTACAATGAGCAGTTCTTC. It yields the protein CASLTSSAYNEQFF.